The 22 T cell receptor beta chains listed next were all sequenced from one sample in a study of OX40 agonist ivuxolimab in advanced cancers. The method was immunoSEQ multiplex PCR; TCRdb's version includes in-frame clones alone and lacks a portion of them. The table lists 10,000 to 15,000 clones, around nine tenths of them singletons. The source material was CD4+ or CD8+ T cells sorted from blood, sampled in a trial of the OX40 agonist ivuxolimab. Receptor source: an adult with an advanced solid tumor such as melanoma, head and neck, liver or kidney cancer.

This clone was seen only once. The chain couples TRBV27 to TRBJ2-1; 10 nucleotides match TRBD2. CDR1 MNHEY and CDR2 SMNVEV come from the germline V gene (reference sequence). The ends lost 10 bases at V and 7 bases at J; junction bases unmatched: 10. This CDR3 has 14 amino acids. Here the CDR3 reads CATRAGGPGNEQFF. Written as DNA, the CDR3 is TGTGCCACCCGAGCGGGAGGGCCTGGGAATGAGCAGTTCTTC.

As DNA, the CDR3 is TGTGCCAGCAGCTTAAACAGGGGTAGCACCGGGGAGCTGTTTTTT. This codes for CASSLNRGSTGELFF. The chain has TRBV11-2 and TRBJ2-2; the match to TRBD1 covers 7 bases. Losses at the gene ends were 2 bases for V and 4 bases for J; bases not matched to a gene: 4. The CDR3 runs to 15 residues. From germline, CDR1 is SGHAT and CDR2 FQNNGV.

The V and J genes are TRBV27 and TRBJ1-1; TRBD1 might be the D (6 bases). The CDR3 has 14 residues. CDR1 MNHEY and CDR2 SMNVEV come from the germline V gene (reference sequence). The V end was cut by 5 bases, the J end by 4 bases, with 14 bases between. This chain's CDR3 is CASSPQGKGTEAFF. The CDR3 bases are TGTGCCAGCAGTCCCCAGGGGAAAGGCACTGAAGCTTTCTTT.

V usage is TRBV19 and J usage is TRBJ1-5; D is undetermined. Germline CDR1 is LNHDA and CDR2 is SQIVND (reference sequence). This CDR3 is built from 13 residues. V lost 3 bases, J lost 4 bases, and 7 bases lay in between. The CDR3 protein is CASSMGGNQPQHF. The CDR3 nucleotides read TGTGCCAGTAGTATGGGCGGAAATCAGCCCCAGCATTTT.

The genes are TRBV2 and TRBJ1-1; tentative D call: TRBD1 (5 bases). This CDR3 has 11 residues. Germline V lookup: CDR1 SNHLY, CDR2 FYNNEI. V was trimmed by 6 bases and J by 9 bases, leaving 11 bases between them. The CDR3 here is CASSPDRKAFF. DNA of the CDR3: TGTGCCAGCAGCCCCGACAGAAAAGCTTTCTTT.

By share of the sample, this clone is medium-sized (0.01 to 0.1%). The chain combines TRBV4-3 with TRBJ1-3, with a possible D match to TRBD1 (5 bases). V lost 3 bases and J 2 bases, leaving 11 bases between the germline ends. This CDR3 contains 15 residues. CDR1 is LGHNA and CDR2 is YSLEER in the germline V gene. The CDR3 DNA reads TGCGCCAGCAGCCAGGGCAGGGTAACTGGAAACACCATATATTTT. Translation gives CASSQGRVTGNTIYF.

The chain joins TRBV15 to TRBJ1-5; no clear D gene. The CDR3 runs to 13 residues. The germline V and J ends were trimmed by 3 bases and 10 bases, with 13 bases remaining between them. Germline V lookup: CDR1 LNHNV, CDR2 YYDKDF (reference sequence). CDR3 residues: CATSSDDTSPQHF. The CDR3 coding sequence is TGTGCCACCAGCAGTGATGACACGTCCCCCCAGCATTTT. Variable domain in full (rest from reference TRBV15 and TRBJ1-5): DAMVIQNPRYQVTQFGKPVTLSCSQTLNHNVMYWYQQKSSQAPKLLFHYYDKDFNNEADTPDNFQSRRPNTSFCFLDIRSPGLGDTAMYLCATSSDDTSPQHFGDGTRLSIL.

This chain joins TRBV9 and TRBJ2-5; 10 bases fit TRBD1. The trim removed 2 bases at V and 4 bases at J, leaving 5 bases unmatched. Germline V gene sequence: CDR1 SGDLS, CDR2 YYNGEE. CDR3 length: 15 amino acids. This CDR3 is CASSVGTGARETQYF. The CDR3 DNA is TGTGCCAGCAGCGTGGGGACAGGGGCGCGAGAGACCCAGTACTTC.

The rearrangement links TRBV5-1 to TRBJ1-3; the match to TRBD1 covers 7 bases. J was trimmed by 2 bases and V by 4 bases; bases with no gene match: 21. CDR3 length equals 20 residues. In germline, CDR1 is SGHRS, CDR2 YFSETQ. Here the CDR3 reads CASSANTGVLGGVTGNTIYF. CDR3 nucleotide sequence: TGCGCCAGCAGCGCAAATACCGGAGTATTAGGGGGCGTCACTGGAAACACCATATATTTT.

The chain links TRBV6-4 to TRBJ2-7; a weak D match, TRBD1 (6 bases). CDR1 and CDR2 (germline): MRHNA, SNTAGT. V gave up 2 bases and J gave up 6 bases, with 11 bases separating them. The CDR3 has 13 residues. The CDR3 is CASSDTGTSEQYF. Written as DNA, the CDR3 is TGTGCCAGCAGTGACACCGGGACATCCGAGCAGTACTTC.

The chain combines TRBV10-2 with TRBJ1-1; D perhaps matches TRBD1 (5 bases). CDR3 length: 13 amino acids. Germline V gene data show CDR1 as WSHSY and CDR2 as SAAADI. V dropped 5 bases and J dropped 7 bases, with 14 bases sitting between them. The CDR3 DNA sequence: TGCGCCAGCAGTTGGGACCTTAATAATGAAGCTTTCTTT. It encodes CASSWDLNNEAFF.

The CDR3 nucleotides are TGTGCCAGCAGCCAAGATGCGGGGGTGGTTCTCTACACCTTC. Translation: CASSQDAGVVLYTF. V gene TRBV4-2 combines with J gene TRBJ1-2; maybe TRBD1 (5 bases). The germline V gene has CDR1 LGHNA and CDR2 YNFKEQ. This CDR3 spans 14 amino acids. Trimming removed 0 bases at V and 10 bases at J, with 15 bases between.

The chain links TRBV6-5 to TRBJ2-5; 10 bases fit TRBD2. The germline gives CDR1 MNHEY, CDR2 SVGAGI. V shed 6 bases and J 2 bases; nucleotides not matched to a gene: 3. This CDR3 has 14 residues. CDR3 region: CASSLLAGQETQYF. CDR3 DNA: TGTGCCAGCAGCCTACTAGCGGGACAAGAGACCCAGTACTTC.

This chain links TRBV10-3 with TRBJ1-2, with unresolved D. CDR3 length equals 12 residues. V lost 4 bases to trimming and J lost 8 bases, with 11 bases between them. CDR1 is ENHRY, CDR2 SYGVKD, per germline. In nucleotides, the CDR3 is TGTGCCATCAGTGGCTACACTACCGGCTACACCTTC. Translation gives CAISGYTTGYTF.

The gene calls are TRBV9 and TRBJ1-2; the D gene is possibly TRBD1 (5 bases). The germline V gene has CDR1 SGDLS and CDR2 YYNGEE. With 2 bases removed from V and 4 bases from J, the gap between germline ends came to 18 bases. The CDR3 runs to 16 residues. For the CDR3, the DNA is TGTGCCAGCAGCGTCGCATCAGGGCTGAGGACCTATGGCTACACCTTC. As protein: CASSVASGLRTYGYTF. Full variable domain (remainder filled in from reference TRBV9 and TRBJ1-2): DSGVTQTPKHLITATGQRVTLRCSPRSGDLSVYWYQQSLDQGLQFLIQYYNGEERAKGNILERFSAQQFPDLHSELNLSSLELGDSALYFCASSVASGLRTYGYTFGSGTRLTVV.

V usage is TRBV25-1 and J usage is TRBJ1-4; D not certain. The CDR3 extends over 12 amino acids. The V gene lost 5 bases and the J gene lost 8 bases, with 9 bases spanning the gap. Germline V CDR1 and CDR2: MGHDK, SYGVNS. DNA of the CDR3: TGTGCCAGCAGTATCGGAGGGGAAAAACTGTTTTTT. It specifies CASSIGGEKLFF.

The CDR3 reads CASSQGTSGSSVHEQYF. The CDR3 nucleotides are TGCGCCAGCAGCCAAGGGACTAGCGGGAGTTCAGTACACGAGCAGTACTTC. The chain couples TRBV4-1 to TRBJ2-7; 13 nucleotides line up with TRBD2. This CDR3 region has 17 residues. Germline CDR1 is MGHRA and CDR2 is YSYEKL. V lost 1 base to trimming and J lost 5 bases; unmatched junction nucleotides: 8.

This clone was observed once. The DNA of the CDR3 is TGTGCCAGCAGTGAGGGGACAGGTCGGAACACTGAAGCTTTCTTT. As protein: CASSEGTGRNTEAFF. This chain joins TRBV2 and TRBJ1-1; 8 bases are a match to TRBD1. V shed 3 bases, J shed 1 base, and the junction held 4 bases outside the gene matches. Germline CDR1 reads SNHLY; CDR2 reads FYNNEI. The CDR3 covers 15 residues.

Here the CDR3 reads CASSQVPGKGNQPQHF. The CDR3 DNA reads TGTGCCAGCAGCCAAGTCCCAGGGAAGGGGAATCAGCCCCAGCATTTT. The chain uses TRBV4-2 and TRBJ1-5; a possible D gene is TRBD1 (5 bases). In germline, CDR1 is LGHNA, CDR2 YNFKEQ. The CDR3 runs 16 residues. V dropped 1 base and J dropped 4 bases, with 14 bases sitting between them.

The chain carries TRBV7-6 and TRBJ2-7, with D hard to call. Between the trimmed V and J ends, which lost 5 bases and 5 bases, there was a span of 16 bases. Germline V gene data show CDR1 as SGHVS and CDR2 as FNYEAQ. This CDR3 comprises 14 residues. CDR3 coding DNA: TGTGCCAGCAGCCTACAGACATCTTCGGACGAGCAGTACTTC. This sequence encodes CASSLQTSSDEQYF.

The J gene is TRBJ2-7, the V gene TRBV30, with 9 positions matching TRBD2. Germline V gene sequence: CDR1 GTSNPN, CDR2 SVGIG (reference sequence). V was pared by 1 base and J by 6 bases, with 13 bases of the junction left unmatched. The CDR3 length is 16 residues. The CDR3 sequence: CAWSEGAGGRAGEQYF. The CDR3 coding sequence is TGTGCCTGGAGTGAGGGGGCAGGCGGGAGGGCCGGCGAGCAGTACTTC.

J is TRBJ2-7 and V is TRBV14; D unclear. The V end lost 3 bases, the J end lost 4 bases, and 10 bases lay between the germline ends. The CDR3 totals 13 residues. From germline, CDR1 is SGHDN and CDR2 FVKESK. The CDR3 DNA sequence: TGTGCCAGCAGCCAGGTGACAAGTTACGAGCAGTACTTC. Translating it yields CASSQVTSYEQYF.